These 7 T cell receptor beta chains originate from one sample sequenced in a study of shared clonotypes between healthy human individuals. Sequencing was performed with immunoSEQ multiplex PCR; in TCRdb, only in-frame clones are kept and a portion is missing. The table lists around 600,000 clones, approximately 96% of them singletons, with 0.11% in the top ten. CD8 cells classed as naive were CD45RO-negative and positively selected for CCR7, excluding terminally differentiated effector memory CD45RA+ cells. The sequenced material came from naive CD8+ T cells sorted from blood. Receptors originate from a woman in her thirties in good health.

This chain connects TRBV27 to TRBJ1-2; 7 bases agree with TRBD1. The germline gives CDR1 MNHEY, CDR2 SMNVEV (reference sequence). J lost 2 bases, V lost 5 bases, and 5 bases had no gene match. The CDR3 has 14 residues. In nucleotides, the CDR3 is TGTGCCAGCAGTGACGCCAGGGGGAACTATGGCTACACCTTC. Translation gives CASSDARGNYGYTF.

The chain couples TRBV5-7 to TRBJ1-2, with D hard to call. Being an ORF, TRBV5-7 has a function that is uncertain. V lost 2 bases and J 8 bases, leaving 13 bases between the germline ends. CDR3 length: 13 residues. The CDR3 spells CASSFPGSCGYTF. CDR3 bases: TGTGCCAGCAGCTTCCCCGGTTCGTGCGGCTACACCTTC.

In regard to this clone: Other DNA sequences within the sample encode an identical CDR3. DNA of the CDR3: TGTGCCAGCAGTTTAACGGGGAACACTGAAGCTTTCTTT. Amino acids: CASSLTGNTEAFF. J is TRBJ1-1 and V is TRBV28, with unresolved D. V was clipped by 2 bases and J by 1 base, with 5 bases between them. The length of the CDR3 is 13 residues. The germline V gene encodes CDR1 MDHEN and CDR2 SYDVKM.

This clone was detected only once. The J gene is TRBJ2-7, the V gene TRBV4-1, with D possibly being TRBD1 (5 bases). The CDR3 length is 16 residues. V gave up 3 bases and J gave up 2 bases, with 17 bases separating them. Germline V gene lookup returns CDR1 MGHRA and CDR2 YSYEKL. The CDR3 coding sequence is TGCGCCAGCAGCCAGGCTCTGACAGCAGCGCCCTACGAGCAGTACTTC. It yields the protein CASSQALTAAPYEQYF.

The V gene is TRBV5-4, the J gene TRBJ2-7; D may be TRBD1 or TRBD2 (6 bases each). Germline loops: CDR1 SGHNT, CDR2 YYREEE (reference sequence). This CDR3 is 15 amino acids long. V was trimmed by 4 bases and J by 4 bases, leaving 18 bases between them. The CDR3 spells CASSARGTKGYEQYF. The CDR3 DNA reads TGTGCCAGCAGCGCCCGGGGGACAAAGGGGTACGAGCAGTACTTC.

Turning to this clone: Other DNA sequences in the sample encode the same CDR3. V and J are TRBV28 and TRBJ2-1, with 9 bases fitting TRBD2. Germline loops: CDR1 MDHEN, CDR2 SYDVKM. This CDR3 region has 14 residues. Unmatched junction bases numbered 3, after V lost 3 bases and J lost 6 bases. The CDR3 bases are TGTGCCAGCAGTTTGACTAGCGGAAGCAATGAGCAGTTCTTC. Amino acid sequence: CASSLTSGSNEQFF.

V and J are TRBV11-2 and TRBJ1-1, with 7 bases lining up with TRBD1. This CDR3 region has 17 residues. Germline CDR1 is SGHAT and CDR2 is FQNNGV. The V gene end was trimmed by 0 bases and the J gene end by 4 bases; junction bases not matched to a gene: 11. The CDR3 is CASSLESGQPVGTEAFF. CDR3 nucleotides: TGTGCCAGCAGCTTAGAGTCGGGACAGCCCGTCGGCACTGAAGCTTTCTTT.